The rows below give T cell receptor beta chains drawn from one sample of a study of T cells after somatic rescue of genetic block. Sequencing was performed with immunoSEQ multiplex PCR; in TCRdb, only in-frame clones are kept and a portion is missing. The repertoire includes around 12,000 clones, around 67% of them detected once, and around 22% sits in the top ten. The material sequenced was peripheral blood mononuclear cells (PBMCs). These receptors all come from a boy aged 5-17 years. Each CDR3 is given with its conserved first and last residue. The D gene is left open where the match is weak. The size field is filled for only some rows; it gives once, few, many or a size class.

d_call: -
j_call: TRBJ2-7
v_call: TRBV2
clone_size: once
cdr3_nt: TGTGCCAGCAGTGCCCCTTACGAGCAGTACTTC
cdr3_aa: CASSAPYEQYF

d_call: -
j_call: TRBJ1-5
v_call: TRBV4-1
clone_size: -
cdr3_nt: TGCGCCAGCAGCCATGACGACAGGAATCAGCCCCAGCATTTT
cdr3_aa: CASSHDDRNQPQHF

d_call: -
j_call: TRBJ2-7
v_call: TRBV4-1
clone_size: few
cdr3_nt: TGCGCCAGCAGCCAAACCCCCGTTCTAGCGCCCTTAAGCGAGCAGTACTTC
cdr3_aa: CASSQTPVLAPLSEQYF

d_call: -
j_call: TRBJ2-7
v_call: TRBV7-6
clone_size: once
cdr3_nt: TGTGCCAGCAGCTACATCAGGGGTGGCACCAACGAGCAGTACTTC
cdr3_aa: CASSYIRGGTNEQYF

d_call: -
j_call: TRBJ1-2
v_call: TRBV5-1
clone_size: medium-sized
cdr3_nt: TGCGCCAGCAGCTTGGCTCAGCTTAACTATGGCTACACCTTC
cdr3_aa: CASSLAQLNYGYTF

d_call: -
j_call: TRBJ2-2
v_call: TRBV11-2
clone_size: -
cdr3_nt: TGTGCCAGCAGCTTCCGGGGAACCCTGAACACCGGGGAGCTGTTTTTT
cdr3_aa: CASSFRGTLNTGELFF

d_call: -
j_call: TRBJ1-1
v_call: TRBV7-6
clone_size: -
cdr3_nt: TGTGCCAGCAGCCCGGCACCGAACACTGAAGCTTTCTTT
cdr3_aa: CASSPAPNTEAFF

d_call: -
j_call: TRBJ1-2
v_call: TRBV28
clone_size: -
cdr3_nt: TGTGCCAGCAGTCTTGACATCGGCAGGGTCGGCTACACCTTC
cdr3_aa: CASSLDIGRVGYTF

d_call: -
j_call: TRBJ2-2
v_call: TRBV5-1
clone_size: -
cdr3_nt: TGCGCCAGCAGCTTTAGCGGGGAGCTGTTTTTT
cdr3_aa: CASSFSGELFF

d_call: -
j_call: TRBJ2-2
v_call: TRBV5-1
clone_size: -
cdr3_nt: TGCGCCAGCAGCTTCACTCGGACAGCTCTGAACACCGGGGAGCTGTTTTTT
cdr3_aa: CASSFTRTALNTGELFF

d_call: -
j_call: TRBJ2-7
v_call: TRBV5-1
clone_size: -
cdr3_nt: TGCGCCAGCAGCTTGGCCCCGGGCTCAGGGTCCTACGAGCAGTACTTC
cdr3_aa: CASSLAPGSGSYEQYF

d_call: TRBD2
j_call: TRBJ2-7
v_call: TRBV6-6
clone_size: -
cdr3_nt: TGTGCCAGCAGACCCCGGGAGGGCTCGGGATACGAGCAGTACTTC
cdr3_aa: CASRPREGSGYEQYF

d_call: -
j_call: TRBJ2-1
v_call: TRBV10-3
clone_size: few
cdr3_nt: TGTGCCATCAGTGATCCCCCGGGACGGGGCTCCTACAATGAGCAGTTCTTC
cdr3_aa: CAISDPPGRGSYNEQFF

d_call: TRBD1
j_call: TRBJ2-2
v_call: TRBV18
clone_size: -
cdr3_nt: TGTGCCAGCTCACCACCGGACAGGGGGAACACCGGGGAGCTGTTTTTT
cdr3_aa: CASSPPDRGNTGELFF

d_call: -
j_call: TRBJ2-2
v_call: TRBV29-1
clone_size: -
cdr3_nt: TGCAGCGCTGACACCGCGAACACCGGGGAGCTGTTTTTT
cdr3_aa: CSADTANTGELFF

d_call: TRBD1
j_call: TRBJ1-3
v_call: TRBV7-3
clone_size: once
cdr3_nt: TGTGCCAGCAGCTTAGGGACAGGTTCCGGAAACACCATATATTTT
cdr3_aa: CASSLGTGSGNTIYF

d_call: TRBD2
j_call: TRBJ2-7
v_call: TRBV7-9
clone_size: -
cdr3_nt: TGTGCCAGCAGCTTGGAGGGAGGGGTTACCTCCTACGAGCAGTACTTC
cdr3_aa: CASSLEGGVTSYEQYF

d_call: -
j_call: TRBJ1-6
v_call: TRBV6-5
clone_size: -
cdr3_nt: TGTGCCAGCACCCTAGGCAGGGCTAATTCACCCCTCCACTTT
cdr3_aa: CASTLGRANSPLHF